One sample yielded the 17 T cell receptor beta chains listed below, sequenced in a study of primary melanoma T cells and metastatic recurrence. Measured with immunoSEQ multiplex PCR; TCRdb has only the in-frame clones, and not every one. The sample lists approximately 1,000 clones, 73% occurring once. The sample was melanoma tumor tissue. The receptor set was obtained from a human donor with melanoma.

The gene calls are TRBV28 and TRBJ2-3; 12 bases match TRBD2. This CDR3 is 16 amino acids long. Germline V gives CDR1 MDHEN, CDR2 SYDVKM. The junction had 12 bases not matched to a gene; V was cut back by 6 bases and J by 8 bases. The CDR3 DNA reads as TGTGCCAGCAGATCCGGACTAGCGGGGACAATGGCTACGCAGTATTTT. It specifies CASRSGLAGTMATQYF.

The DNA of the CDR3 is TGTGCCAGTAGTATCATTTTTTTCGGAGCCAACCACCGACCTAACTATGGCTACACCTTC. The encoded protein is CASSIIFFGANHRPNYGYTF. The chain employs TRBV19 and TRBJ1-2; D remains unclear. Germline lookup yields CDR1 LNHDA and CDR2 SQIVND (reference sequence). The CDR3 spans 20 residues. Between the trimmed V and J ends, which lost 3 bases and 0 bases, there was a span of 26 bases.

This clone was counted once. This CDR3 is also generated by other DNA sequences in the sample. CDR3: CASSRDSNYGYTF. DNA for the CDR3: TGTGCCAGCAGCCGGGACAGCAACTATGGCTACACCTTC. The chain couples TRBV6-8 to TRBJ1-2; 7 nucleotides match TRBD1. V was pared by 6 bases and J by 2 bases, with 3 bases of the junction left unmatched. The germline gives CDR1 MNHGY, CDR2 SAAAGT. The CDR3 is made up of 13 amino acids.

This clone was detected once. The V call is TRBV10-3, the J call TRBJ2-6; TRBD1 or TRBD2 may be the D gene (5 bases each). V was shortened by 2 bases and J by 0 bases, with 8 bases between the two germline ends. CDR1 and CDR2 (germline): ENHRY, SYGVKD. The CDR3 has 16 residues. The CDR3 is CAISEGAGSGANVLTF. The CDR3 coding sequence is TGTGCCATCAGTGAGGGGGCGGGCTCTGGGGCCAACGTCCTGACTTTC.

CDR3: CASSPDRGGQPQHF. The CDR3 bases are TGTGCCAGCAGCCCGGACAGGGGAGGTCAGCCCCAGCATTTT. The V and J genes are TRBV11-3 and TRBJ1-5, with 9 bases matching TRBD1. Germline CDR1 SGHNT, CDR2 YENEEA. Unmatched junction bases numbered 5, after V lost 5 bases and J lost 6 bases. The CDR3 runs to 14 residues.

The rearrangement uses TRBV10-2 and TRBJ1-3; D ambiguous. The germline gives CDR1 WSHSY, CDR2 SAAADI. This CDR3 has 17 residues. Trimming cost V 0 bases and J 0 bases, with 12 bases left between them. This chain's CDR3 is CASSESLTESSGNTIYF. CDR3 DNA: TGCGCCAGCAGTGAGTCGCTAACGGAGAGCTCTGGAAACACCATATATTTT.

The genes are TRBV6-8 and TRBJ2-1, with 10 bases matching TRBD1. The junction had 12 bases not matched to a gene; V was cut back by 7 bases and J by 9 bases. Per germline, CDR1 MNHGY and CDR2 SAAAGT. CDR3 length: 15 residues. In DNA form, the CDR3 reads TGTGCCAGCATCCGAGCCGGGACAGGGGCCGGTGAGCAGTTCTTC. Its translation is CASIRAGTGAGEQFF.

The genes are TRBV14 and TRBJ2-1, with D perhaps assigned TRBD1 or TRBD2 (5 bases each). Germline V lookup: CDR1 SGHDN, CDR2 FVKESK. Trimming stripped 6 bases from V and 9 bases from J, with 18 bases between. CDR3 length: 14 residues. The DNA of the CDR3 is TGTGCCAGCAGGGCCCGGGGACGGCTCGGTGAGCAGTTCTTC. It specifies CASRARGRLGEQFF.

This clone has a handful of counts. The CDR3, as DNA: TGTGCCAGCAGCCAGGGGAGACAGGGGGCGCGTGAAAAACTGTTTTTT. Protein sequence: CASSQGRQGAREKLFF. The rearrangement links TRBV16 to TRBJ1-4; 10 bases are a match to TRBD1. The V gene end was trimmed by 3 bases and the J gene end by 7 bases; junction bases not matched to a gene: 8. This CDR3 comprises 16 residues. CDR1 KGHSY and CDR2 FQNENV come from the germline V gene.

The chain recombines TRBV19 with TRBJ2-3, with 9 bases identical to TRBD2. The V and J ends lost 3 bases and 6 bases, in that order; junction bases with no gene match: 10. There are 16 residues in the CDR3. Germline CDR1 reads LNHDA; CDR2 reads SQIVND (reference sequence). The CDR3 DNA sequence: TGTGCCAGTAGTATCGGGGCTAGCGGGACTCGGGATACGCAGTATTTT. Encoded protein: CASSIGASGTRDTQYF.

The DNA of the CDR3 is TGCGCCAGCAAGGGGACCCTTAAACACGGTAGCAATCAGCCCCAGCATTTT. Translation: CASKGTLKHGSNQPQHF. The chain links TRBV10-2 to TRBJ1-5, with a tentative D call TRBD1 (5 bases). Germline V gene sequence: CDR1 WSHSY, CDR2 SAAADI. The V and J ends lost 7 bases and 0 bases respectively, with 19 bases between them. The CDR3 runs 17 residues.

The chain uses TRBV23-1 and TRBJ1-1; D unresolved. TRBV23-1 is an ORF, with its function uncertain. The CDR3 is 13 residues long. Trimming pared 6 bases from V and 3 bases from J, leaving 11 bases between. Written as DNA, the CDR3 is TGCGCCAGCAGCTCAGTTCGGGACACTGAAGCTTTCTTT. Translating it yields CASSSVRDTEAFF.

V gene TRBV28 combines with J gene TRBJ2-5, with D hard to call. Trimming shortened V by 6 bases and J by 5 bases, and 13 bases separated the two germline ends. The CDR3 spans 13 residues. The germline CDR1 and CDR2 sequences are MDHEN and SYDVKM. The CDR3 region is CASSRESRETQYF. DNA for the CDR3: TGTGCCAGCAGCCGAGAGTCGAGGGAGACCCAGTACTTC.

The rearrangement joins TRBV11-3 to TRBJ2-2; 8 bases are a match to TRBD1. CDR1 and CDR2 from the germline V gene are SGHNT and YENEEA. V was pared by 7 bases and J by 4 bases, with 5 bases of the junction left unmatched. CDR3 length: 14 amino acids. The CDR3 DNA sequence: TGTGCCAGCACTCGGACAGGGAGCACCGGGGAGCTGTTTTTT. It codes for CASTRTGSTGELFF.

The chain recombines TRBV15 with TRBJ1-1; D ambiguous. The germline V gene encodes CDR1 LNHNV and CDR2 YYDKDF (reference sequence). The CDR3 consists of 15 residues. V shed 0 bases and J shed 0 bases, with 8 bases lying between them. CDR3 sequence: CATSREDGVNTEAFF. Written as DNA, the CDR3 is TGTGCCACCAGCAGAGAGGACGGGGTGAACACTGAAGCTTTCTTT.

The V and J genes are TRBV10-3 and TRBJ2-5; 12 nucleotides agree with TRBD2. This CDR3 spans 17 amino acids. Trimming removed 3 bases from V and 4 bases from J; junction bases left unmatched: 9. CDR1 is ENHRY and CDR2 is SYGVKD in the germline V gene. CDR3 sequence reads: CAISDHLLAGGRETQYF. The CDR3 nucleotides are TGTGCCATCAGTGACCATTTACTAGCGGGGGGCAGAGAGACCCAGTACTTC.

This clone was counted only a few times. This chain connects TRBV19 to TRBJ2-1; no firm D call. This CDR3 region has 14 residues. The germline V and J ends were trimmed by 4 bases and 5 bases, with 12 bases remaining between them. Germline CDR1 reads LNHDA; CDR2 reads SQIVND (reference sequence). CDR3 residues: CASSTQPDNNEQFF. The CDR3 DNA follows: TGTGCCAGTAGTACCCAGCCGGATAACAATGAGCAGTTCTTC. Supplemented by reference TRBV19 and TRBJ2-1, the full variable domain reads DGGITQSPKYLFRKEGQNVTLSCEQNLNHDAMYWYRQDPGQGLRLIYYSQIVNDFQKGDIAEGYSVSREKKESFPLTVTSAQKNPTAFYLCASSTQPDNNEQFFGPGTRLTVL.